One and the same sample provided the 30 T cell receptor beta chains below, sequenced in a study of T cell repertoires in cytomegalovirus infection. TCRdb re-analysed the reads in MiXCR, keeping a single row per CDR3 protein. The profile covers about 180,000 distinct CDR3 sequences, with 15% to 20% appearing a single time and approximately 25% taken by the ten largest. The sequenced sample consisted of CD8+ T cells from PBMCs. The receptors were gathered from a human donor in good health (CMV status not recorded). Some clones in this sample may be carry-over from other donors' samples.

The V gene is TRBV7-6, the J gene TRBJ1-6; a weak D match, TRBD1 (5 bases). The CDR3 sequence is 17 residues long. Germline CDR1 reads SGHVS; CDR2 reads FNYEAQ. V was cut by 0 bases and J by 6 bases, with 15 bases left in between. The DNA of the CDR3 is TGTGCCAGCAGCTTAGCGCGCGTTGGGGGAAGTAATTCACCCCTCCACTTT. Translation gives CASSLARVGGSNSPLHF.

This clonotype occurred a few times. The rearrangement links TRBV28 to TRBJ1-5; no definite D call. The CDR3 totals 17 residues. Trimming took 4 bases from V and 0 from J, leaving 16 bases between them. From germline, CDR1 is MDHEN and CDR2 SYDVKM. CDR3 region: CASSSPRDGNSNQPQHF. The DNA for the CDR3 is TGTGCCAGCAGTTCCCCGCGGGATGGGAATAGCAATCAGCCCCAGCATTTT. The whole variable domain, remainder taken from reference TRBV28 and TRBJ1-5, is DVKVTQSSRYLVKRTGEKVFLECVQDMDHENMFWYRQDPGLGLRLIYFSYDVKMKEKGDIPEGYSVSREKKERFSLILESASTNQTSMYLCASSSPRDGNSNQPQHFGDGTRLSIL.

This clonotype came up a few times. V is TRBV15 and J is TRBJ1-1; D is unclear. The CDR3 length is 15 residues. Trimming took off 0 bases at V and 0 bases at J, with 8 bases between the two ends. Germline CDR1 LNHNV, CDR2 YYDKDF (reference sequence). This CDR3 is CATSRDLGLNTEAFF. The CDR3 nucleotides are TGTGCCACCAGCAGAGATCTGGGTCTGAACACTGAAGCTTTCTTT.

This clonotype was recorded a few times. J is TRBJ2-1 and V is TRBV6-2 or TRBV6-3; 9 bases align to TRBD2. This CDR3 has 15 amino acids. From germline, CDR1 is MNHEY and CDR2 SVGEGT. The junction had 7 bases not matched to a gene; V was cut back by 5 bases and J by 5 bases. CDR3 residues: CASSPVAGVNNEQFF. CDR3 sequence (DNA): TGTGCCAGCAGTCCGGTAGCGGGGGTTAACAATGAGCAGTTCTTC.

V is TRBV20-1 and J is TRBJ2-7; D ambiguous. The CDR3 has 16 amino acids. Germline V gene lookup returns CDR1 DFQATT and CDR2 SNEGSKA (reference sequence). Deletions cut 0 bases from V and 0 bases from J, with 15 bases between. The CDR3 sequence: CSARDEVAAPSYEQYF. DNA of the CDR3: TGCAGTGCTAGAGATGAAGTGGCAGCCCCCTCCTACGAGCAGTACTTC.

This clonotype was seen a few times. The chain joins TRBV12-3 or TRBV12-4 to TRBJ2-1; no clear D. Trimming shortened V by 7 bases and J by 0 bases, and 25 bases separated the two germline ends. CDR3 length equals 19 residues. CDR3 amino acids: CASNSLVTDPPTSYNEQFF. The DNA for the CDR3 is TGTGCCAGCAACTCCCTTGTAACAGACCCCCCAACCTCCTACAATGAGCAGTTCTTC.

There are a few counts of this clonotype. The genes are TRBV7-8 and TRBJ2-4; 8 bases align to TRBD1. Germline loops: CDR1 SGHVS, CDR2 FQNEAQ. The V gene end was trimmed by 5 bases and the J gene end by 6 bases; junction bases not matched to a gene: 9. The CDR3 has 15 residues. The CDR3 coding sequence is TGTGCCAGCAGCCCCGGACAGGGAGATGGAAACATTCAGTACTTC. It translates to CASSPGQGDGNIQYF.

This clonotype has a handful of counts. This chain connects TRBV7-3 to TRBJ2-5; TRBD1 or TRBD2 may be the D gene (5 bases each). The CDR3 spans 15 residues. Between the trimmed V and J ends, which lost 5 bases and 5 bases, there was a span of 18 bases. CDR1 SGHTA and CDR2 FQGTGA come from the germline V gene. CDR3 amino acids: CASSPAGTLGETQYF. The CDR3 region has the DNA TGTGCCAGCAGCCCGGCCGGGACCCTCGGGGAGACCCAGTACTTC.

This clonotype was counted a few times. The V call is TRBV6-2 or TRBV6-3, the J call TRBJ2-3; no firm D call. Germline V lookup: CDR1 MNHEY, CDR2 SVGEGT. V shed 10 bases and J shed 0 bases, with 14 bases lying between them. The CDR3 runs 14 residues. The CDR3: CATVRRGSTDTQYF. In nucleotides, the CDR3 is TGTGCCACGGTCCGACGAGGAAGCACAGATACGCAGTATTTT.

This clonotype has more than one count but fewer than ten. J is TRBJ2-3 and V is TRBV2; D gene ambiguous. In germline, CDR1 is SNHLY, CDR2 FYNNEI. The CDR3 is made up of 15 amino acids. Trimming left V 2 bases short and J 2 bases short, with 11 bases between. The CDR3 DNA is TGTGCCAGCAGTGAAAGGCCAGCTCACACAGATACGCAGTATTTT. Translated, it gives CASSERPAHTDTQYF.

The V and J genes are TRBV9 and TRBJ1-1; D unclear. The length of the CDR3 is 13 residues. Germline V gene data show CDR1 as SGDLS and CDR2 as YYNGEE. V was clipped by 5 bases and J by 0 bases, with 8 bases between them. For the CDR3, the DNA is TGTGCCAGCAGAGGACCGTTGAACACTGAAGCTTTCTTT. Translation: CASRGPLNTEAFF.

The sample holds a few counts of this clonotype. CDR3 bases: TGTGCCATCAGTGAAAGAGGACAGGGAATATACGAGCAGTACTTC. This translates into CAISERGQGIYEQYF. The rearrangement uses TRBV10-3 and TRBJ2-7, with 8 bases identical to TRBD1. This CDR3 is 15 amino acids long. From germline, CDR1 is ENHRY and CDR2 SYGVKD. Trimming at V came to 3 bases and at J to 4 bases, leaving 8 bases not matched to a gene.

This clonotype has just a few counts. The genes are TRBV14 and TRBJ1-4; D unresolved. V was cut by 0 bases and J by 5 bases, with 13 bases left in between. Germline V gene sequence: CDR1 SGHDN, CDR2 FVKESK. CDR3 length: 16 amino acids. This chain's CDR3 is CASSQDKARGNEKLFF. CDR3 coding DNA: TGTGCCAGCAGCCAAGATAAGGCCCGAGGGAATGAAAAACTGTTTTTT.

The rearrangement uses TRBV5-1 and TRBJ2-1; TRBD1 agrees at 11 bases. The V gene end was trimmed by 4 bases and the J gene end by 7 bases; junction bases not matched to a gene: 16. This CDR3 comprises 18 residues. The germline V gene encodes CDR1 SGHRS and CDR2 YFSETQ. The CDR3 DNA sequence: TGCGCCAGCAGCCAATACGGACAGGGGGCTTATGACGGGAATGAGCAGTTCTTC. The encoded protein is CASSQYGQGAYDGNEQFF.

This clonotype appeared a few times. The V call is TRBV4-1, the J call TRBJ2-7; TRBD1 aligns across 10 bases. The germline CDR1 and CDR2 sequences are MGHRA and YSYEKL. This CDR3 region has 13 residues. The V and J ends lost 5 bases and 6 bases, in that order; junction bases with no gene match: 4. For the CDR3, the DNA is TGCGCCAGCAGCTTTGGGACAGGGGCCGAGCAGTACTTC. Encoded protein: CASSFGTGAEQYF.

This clonotype was seen a few times. This chain joins TRBV29-1 and TRBJ1-1; 7 bases are a match to TRBD1. V dropped 3 bases and J dropped 6; count of bases not matched to a gene: 1. Germline CDR1 and CDR2: SQVTM and ANQGSEA. CDR3 length: 11 residues. CDR3 DNA: TGCAGCGTTGATACAGGGGCTGAAGCTTTCTTT. Its translation is CSVDTGAEAFF.

This clonotype was recorded a few times. CDR3 DNA: TGTGCCAGCAGTGGGAGCTCTTGGGGAGTTGAGCCGGGCTACACCTTC. Translation gives CASSGSSWGVEPGYTF. The chain uses TRBV6-1 and TRBJ1-2; D unclear. Trimming took off 4 bases at V and 8 bases at J, with 23 bases between the two ends. Germline V gives CDR1 MNHNS, CDR2 SASEGT. CDR3 size: 16 residues.

V gene TRBV20-1 combines with J gene TRBJ2-7, with 9 bases lining up with TRBD1. Losses at the gene ends were 5 bases for V and 0 bases for J; bases not matched to a gene: 8. Per the germline V gene, CDR1 is DFQATT and CDR2 is SNEGSKA (reference sequence). The CDR3 loop spans 15 amino acids. The DNA of the CDR3 is TGCAGTGCTTGTGAGGGGACAGGGCTCTCCTACGAGCAGTACTTC. This encodes CSACEGTGLSYEQYF.

The chain recombines TRBV7-3 with TRBJ2-3; D is possibly TRBD1 (6 bases). Trimming took 0 bases from V and 0 from J, leaving 7 bases between them. The germline CDR1 and CDR2 sequences are SGHTA and FQGTGA. The CDR3 extends over 15 amino acids. In DNA, the CDR3 is TGTGCCAGCAGCTTAACAGGGGGTAGCACAGATACGCAGTATTTT. This encodes CASSLTGGSTDTQYF.

The chain links TRBV7-9 to TRBJ2-7, with D possibly matching TRBD1 (5 bases). Germline loops: CDR1 SEHNR, CDR2 FQNEAQ (reference sequence). The CDR3 contains 14 residues. Trimming stripped 5 bases from V and 2 bases from J, with 13 bases between. CDR3 amino acids: CASSHPTAPYEQYF. CDR3 DNA: TGTGCCAGCAGCCACCCGACAGCCCCCTACGAGCAGTACTTC. The whole variable domain, remainder taken from reference TRBV7-9 and TRBJ2-7, is DTGVSQNPRHKITKRGQNVTFRCDPISEHNRLYWYRQTLGQGPEFLTYFQNEAQLEKSRLLSDRFSAERPKGSFSTLEIQRTEQGDSAMYLCASSHPTAPYEQYFGPGTRLTVT.

The V and J genes are TRBV4-3 and TRBJ2-5, with 12 bases fitting TRBD2. J gave up 7 bases and V 4 bases, and 4 bases lay outside the gene matches. The CDR3 extends over 14 amino acids. Germline-derived CDR1 and CDR2 are LGHNA and YSLEER. The CDR3 loop reads CASSPGTSGPTQYF. DNA for the CDR3: TGCGCCAGCAGCCCCGGGACTAGCGGGCCGACCCAGTACTTC.

The genes are TRBV6-6 and TRBJ2-7; D not certain. V shed 5 bases and J shed 2 bases, with 22 bases lying between them. CDR1 and CDR2 from the germline V gene are MNHNY and SVGAGI (reference sequence). This CDR3 spans 17 amino acids. The CDR3 DNA sequence: TGTGCCAGCAGTGTCAGCAGAAGCCCCACAGCCACCTACGAGCAGTACTTC. It translates to CASSVSRSPTATYEQYF.

V is TRBV28 and J is TRBJ2-5, with unresolved D. Looked up from germline, CDR1 is MDHEN and CDR2 is SYDVKM. This CDR3 has 13 amino acids. Between the trimmed V and J ends, which lost 3 bases and 4 bases, there was a span of 9 bases. The CDR3 DNA reads as TGTGCCAGCAGTTTGGAGTGGGGAGAGACCCAGTACTTC. Translating it yields CASSLEWGETQYF.

This clonotype has a count of ten or more. The V gene is TRBV7-6, the J gene TRBJ2-1; 11 bases align to TRBD2. The CDR3 has 16 amino acids. The V segment lost 5 bases and the J segment 2 bases; nucleotides outside the gene matches: 5. Germline V lookup: CDR1 SGHVS, CDR2 FNYEAQ. In DNA form, the CDR3 reads TGTGCCAGCAGCCAATTTAGCGGGGGGGCCTACAATGAGCAGTTCTTC. Protein sequence: CASSQFSGGAYNEQFF.

This clonotype was counted only a few times. This chain uses TRBV6-5 with TRBJ1-1; D possibly corresponds to TRBD1 (6 bases). Trimming removed 2 bases at V and 1 base at J, with 14 bases between. Germline lookup yields CDR1 MNHEY and CDR2 SVGAGI. CDR3 length: 16 amino acids. The CDR3 nucleotides read TGTGCCAGCAGTTACACGGCCGGACAGTGGAACACTGAAGCTTTCTTT. The encoded protein is CASSYTAGQWNTEAFF.

This chain uses TRBV28 with TRBJ2-7, with D possibly matching TRBD2 (6 bases). The germline CDR1 and CDR2 sequences are MDHEN and SYDVKM. Trimming removed 4 bases at V and 5 bases at J, with 18 bases between. The CDR3 covers 15 residues. The CDR3 bases are TGTGCCAGCAGTTCCTTGGGCTACCGCGGGAACGAGCAGTACTTC. Translation gives CASSSLGYRGNEQYF.

The CDR3, as DNA: TGTGCTTGGACATTAGCGGGGGGCGATGAGCAGTTCTTC. Translating it yields CAWTLAGGDEQFF. The chain employs TRBV12-5 and TRBJ2-1, with TRBD2 matching over 10 bases. Trimming cost V 11 bases and J 8 bases; bases outside gene matches: 9. Germline assignment: CDR1 LGHNT and CDR2 FRNRAP. The CDR3 length is 13 residues. The variable domain in full, completed from reference TRBV12-5 and TRBJ2-1, reads DARVTQTPRHKVTEMGQEVTMRCQPILGHNTVFWYRQTMMQGLELLAYFRNRAPLDDSGMPKDRFSAEMPDATLATLKIQPSEPRDSAVYFCAWTLAGGDEQFFGPGTRLTVL.

The rearrangement links TRBV9 to TRBJ2-3, with TRBD1 matching 7 bases. The germline CDR1 and CDR2 sequences are SGDLS and YYNGEE. V gave up 3 bases and J gave up 5 bases; unmatched junction bases: 9. This CDR3 is 15 amino acids long. The CDR3 loop reads CASSGQGVGEDTQYF. CDR3 nucleotides: TGTGCCAGCAGCGGACAGGGTGTCGGTGAAGATACGCAGTATTTT.

This sequence joins TRBV15 and TRBJ2-7; no firm D call. This CDR3 is built from 13 residues. Trimming removed 0 bases from V and 5 bases from J, with 8 bases in between. Germline CDR1 is LNHNV and CDR2 is YYDKDF (reference sequence). CDR3 residues: CATSRDRLDEQYF. DNA of the CDR3: TGTGCCACCAGCAGAGATAGACTCGACGAGCAGTACTTC.

The rearrangement uses TRBV7-6 and TRBJ1-1, with 7 positions matching TRBD1. The germline CDR1 and CDR2 sequences are SGHVS and FNYEAQ. This CDR3 contains 15 residues. The V and J ends lost 6 bases and 2 bases, in that order; junction bases with no gene match: 9. CDR3 bases: TGTGCCAGCAGTAATAATGGACAGGCTAACACTGAAGCTTTCTTT. Translating gives CASSNNGQANTEAFF.